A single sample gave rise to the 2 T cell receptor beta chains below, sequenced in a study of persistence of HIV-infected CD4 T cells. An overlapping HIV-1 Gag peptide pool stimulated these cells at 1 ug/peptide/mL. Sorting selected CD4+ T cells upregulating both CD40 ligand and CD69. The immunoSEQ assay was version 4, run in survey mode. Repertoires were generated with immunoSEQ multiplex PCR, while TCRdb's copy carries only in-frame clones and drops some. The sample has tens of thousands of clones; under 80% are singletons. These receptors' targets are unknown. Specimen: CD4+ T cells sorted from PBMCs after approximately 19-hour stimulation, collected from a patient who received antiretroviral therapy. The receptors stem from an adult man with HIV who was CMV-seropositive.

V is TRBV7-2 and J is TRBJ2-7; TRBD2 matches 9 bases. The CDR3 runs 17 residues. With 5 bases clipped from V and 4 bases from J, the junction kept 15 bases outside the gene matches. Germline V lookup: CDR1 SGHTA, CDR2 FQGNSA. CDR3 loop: CASSAPGTSLIGYEQYF. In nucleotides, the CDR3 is TGTGCCAGCAGCGCTCCCGGGACTAGCCTCATCGGTTACGAGCAGTACTTC. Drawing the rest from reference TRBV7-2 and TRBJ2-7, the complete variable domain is GAGVSQSPSNKVTEKGKDVELRCDPISGHTALYWYRQSLGQGLEFLIYFQGNSAPDKSGLPSDRFSAERTGGSVSTLTIQRTQQEDSAVYLCASSAPGTSLIGYEQYFGPGTRLTVT.

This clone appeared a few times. The CDR3 nucleotides are TGTGCGACCAGTGAAGAGGGGGTGCCACCCCTCCACTTT. Its protein is CATSEEGVPPLHF. The chain joins TRBV6-1 to TRBJ1-6; TRBD1 might be the D (6 bases). This CDR3 spans 13 amino acids. Germline CDR1 and CDR2: MNHNS and SASEGT.